Sequencing of this T cell receptor beta chain was carried out in a study of T cell responses to AZD1222 COVID-19 vaccine. The table came from immunoSEQ multiplex PCR; TCRdb's copy has only in-frame clones and leaves some out. The repertoire holds tens of thousands of clones, with approximately 84% as singletons. Germline V lookup: CDR1 SGHTA, CDR2 FQGNSA. Germline trimming cut 1 base from V and 5 bases from J; bases unmatched to any gene: 1. The CDR3 runs 14 residues. The sample in question was peripheral blood, obtained on day 0 of AZD1222 vaccination. The sequence came from an adult in good health. The rearrangement uses TRBV7-2 and TRBJ1-4; 7 bases fit TRBD1. This CDR3 reads CASSLVTGNEKLFF. CDR3 in DNA: TGTGCCAGCAGCTTAGTGACAGGGAATGAAAAACTGTTTTTT.